This entry lists 27 T cell receptor beta chains sequenced from one sample in a study of CD8 T cells in Susac syndrome. When the RNA was reverse transcribed, random hexamers were used with an input of roughly 0.45 to 1 ug. TCRdb reanalysed the immunoSEQ multiplex PCR reads using MiXCR and keeps one entry per CDR3 protein. This sample has a few hundred thousand distinct CDR3 sequences, with 89% found just once. The sample was CD8+ T cells from PBMCs. The receptor source for this set is a human donor with multiple sclerosis.

The chain couples TRBV29-1 to TRBJ2-2; D call uncertain. Germline V gene sequence: CDR1 SQVTM, CDR2 ANQGSEA. The CDR3 runs 15 residues. The V end was cut by 2 bases, the J end by 1 base, with 11 bases between. The CDR3 nucleotides read TGCAGCGTTGAAACCAGTATGGGGAACACCGGGGAGCTGTTTTTT. Amino acids: CSVETSMGNTGELFF.

The rearrangement links TRBV6-5 to TRBJ1-4; no clear D gene. Germline V gene lookup returns CDR1 MNHEY and CDR2 SVGAGI. This CDR3 region has 17 residues. Deletions cut 1 base from V and 0 bases from J, with 12 bases between. The CDR3 coding sequence is TGTGCCAGCAGTTACTGGCAGGCTTCTGCAACTAATGAAAAACTGTTTTTT. Protein: CASSYWQASATNEKLFF.

This chain connects TRBV9 to TRBJ2-1; 8 nucleotides line up with TRBD2. The CDR3 runs 16 residues. Germline CDR1 SGDLS, CDR2 YYNGEE. Trimming took 6 bases from V and 1 from J; bases not matched to a gene: 9. For the CDR3, the DNA is TGTGCCAGCAACCCGGCCAGCGGGGGTTCCTACAATGAGCAGTTCTTC. Protein: CASNPASGGSYNEQFF.

This chain uses TRBV27 with TRBJ1-1; D might be TRBD1 (5 bases). The CDR3 runs 14 residues. V shed 6 bases and J shed 4 bases, with 15 bases lying between them. CDR1 MNHEY and CDR2 SMNVEV come from the germline V gene (reference sequence). As DNA, the CDR3 is TGTGCCAGCAGCATGGGGGTGGGGGGCACTGAAGCTTTCTTT. Encoded protein: CASSMGVGGTEAFF.

The chain employs TRBV25-1 and TRBJ2-5, with D hard to call. V was trimmed by 1 base and J by 5 bases, leaving 5 bases between them. CDR3 size: 12 residues. Germline V gene lookup returns CDR1 MGHDK and CDR2 SYGVNS. The CDR3 DNA follows: TGTGCCAGCAGTGAATGGAGTGAGACCCAGTACTTC. Translated: CASSEWSETQYF.

The sample holds one count of this clonotype. The chain combines TRBV27 with TRBJ2-1; D unclear. Trimming removed 3 bases from V and 0 bases from J, with 9 bases in between. In germline, CDR1 is MNHEY, CDR2 SMNVEV (reference sequence). The CDR3 totals 15 residues. The CDR3 loop is CASSFSLSSYNEQFF. The CDR3, as DNA: TGTGCCAGCAGTTTCAGCCTCAGCTCCTACAATGAGCAGTTCTTC.

This sequence joins TRBV7-6 and TRBJ1-1, with a tentative D call TRBD1 (5 bases). The CDR3 is made up of 15 amino acids. The germline V gene has CDR1 SGHVS and CDR2 FNYEAQ. V dropped 5 bases and J dropped 6 bases, with 19 bases sitting between them. CDR3 amino acids: CASSHTGRRGPEAFF. CDR3 in DNA: TGTGCCAGCAGCCATACTGGTCGGAGGGGCCCTGAAGCTTTCTTT.

The chain recombines TRBV25-1 with TRBJ1-3, with D possibly matching TRBD1 (5 bases). This CDR3 contains 17 residues. CDR1 is MGHDK and CDR2 is SYGVNS in the germline V gene. V was clipped by 2 bases and J by 3 bases, with 17 bases between them. Here the CDR3 reads CASSEPPRGGYGNTIYF. DNA for the CDR3: TGTGCCAGCAGTGAACCGCCCCGGGGCGGCTATGGAAACACCATATATTTT.

The genes are TRBV29-1 and TRBJ2-7; perhaps TRBD2 as D (5 bases). Germline V gene lookup returns CDR1 SQVTM and CDR2 ANQGSEA. V lost 4 bases and J 5 bases, leaving 18 bases between the germline ends. The CDR3 covers 14 residues. CDR3 sequence: CSVGTRTRSNEQYF. The CDR3 bases are TGCAGCGTTGGGACGCGGACTCGCTCGAACGAGCAGTACTTC.

This CDR3 reads CSASQTGEISYEQYF. CDR3 nucleotide sequence: TGCAGTGCTAGTCAGACAGGTGAGATCTCCTACGAGCAGTACTTC. The gene calls are TRBV20-1 and TRBJ2-7; perhaps TRBD1 as D (6 bases). Germline lookup yields CDR1 DFQATT and CDR2 SNEGSKA (reference sequence). This CDR3 region has 15 residues. Trimming removed 3 bases from V and 0 bases from J, with 15 bases in between.

The chain couples TRBV24-1 to TRBJ1-5; D not certain. Per the germline V gene, CDR1 is KGHDR and CDR2 is SFDVKD. The CDR3 covers 13 residues. V dropped 9 bases and J dropped 0 bases, with 8 bases sitting between them. The CDR3 sequence: CATGLGSNQPQHF. CDR3 bases: TGTGCCACCGGTCTAGGTAGCAATCAGCCCCAGCATTTT.

This clonotype turned up a few times. The gene calls are TRBV4-3 and TRBJ2-5; D ambiguous. The CDR3 loop spans 13 amino acids. In germline, CDR1 is LGHNA, CDR2 YSLEER. V was clipped by 4 bases and J by 5 bases, with 11 bases between them. CDR3 in DNA: TGCGCCAGCAGCCGGGGATGGCCCGAGACCCAGTACTTC. Residues: CASSRGWPETQYF.

The CDR3 bases are TGTGCCAGCAGCGCGGGCCCCGTCCCCGAGCAGTACTTC. Translating gives CASSAGPVPEQYF. The chain carries TRBV9 and TRBJ2-7; no firm D call. Germline V CDR1 and CDR2: SGDLS, YYNGEE. The CDR3 sequence is 13 residues long. The V and J ends lost 3 bases and 6 bases respectively, with 13 bases between them. The variable domain in full, with the rest retrieved from reference TRBV9 and TRBJ2-7, is DSGVTQTPKHLITATGQRVTLRCSPRSGDLSVYWYQQSLDQGLQFLIQYYNGEERAKGNILERFSAQQFPDLHSELNLSSLELGDSALYFCASSAGPVPEQYFGPGTRLTVT.

This clonotype showed up just once. The rearrangement links TRBV9 to TRBJ1-4; D might be TRBD1 (6 bases). The CDR3 covers 14 residues. Looked up from germline, CDR1 is SGDLS and CDR2 is YYNGEE. V lost 4 bases and J lost 6, with 13 bases in between. DNA of the CDR3: TGTGCCAGCAGCCACTCCGGGGGCGATGAAAAACTGTTTTTT. This sequence encodes CASSHSGGDEKLFF.

The genes are TRBV4-1 and TRBJ2-1; D remains ambiguous. Per the germline V gene, CDR1 is MGHRA and CDR2 is YSYEKL. V was pared by 0 bases and J by 9 bases, with 9 bases between. The CDR3 spans 13 residues. CDR3 nucleotide sequence: TGCGCCAGCAGCCAAGAAGGGTTAGTTGAGCAGTTCTTC. Translated, it gives CASSQEGLVEQFF.

This rearrangement joins TRBV7-8 to TRBJ2-6; D is uncertain. Trimming stripped 10 bases from V and 2 bases from J, with 18 bases between. Germline V CDR1 and CDR2: SGHVS, FQNEAQ. This CDR3 is 16 amino acids long. DNA of the CDR3: TGTGCCACCTCCCCCCGTCTGGCCACTGGGGCCAACGTCCTGACTTTC. Translated, it gives CATSPRLATGANVLTF.

The chain links TRBV5-4 to TRBJ2-3; 14 bases line up with TRBD2. The trim removed 4 bases at V and 0 bases at J, leaving 1 base unmatched. Germline V CDR1 and CDR2: SGHNT, YYREEE (reference sequence). This CDR3 has 16 amino acids. The DNA for the CDR3 is TGTGCCAGCAGCGGGACTAGCGGGGGAAGCACAGATACGCAGTATTTT. Its translation is CASSGTSGGSTDTQYF.

The chain recombines TRBV19 with TRBJ2-7, with 7 bases fitting TRBD1. Germline V CDR1 and CDR2: LNHDA, SQIVND (reference sequence). J lost 5 bases, V lost 5 bases, and 12 bases had no gene match. The CDR3 is made up of 15 amino acids. In DNA, the CDR3 is TGTGCCAGTAGTCCCACAGGGGCGTTCAACCACGAGCAGTACTTC. It encodes CASSPTGAFNHEQYF.

This clonotype has just a few counts. The V call is TRBV6-5, the J call TRBJ1-1; D gene unclear. In germline, CDR1 is MNHEY, CDR2 SVGAGI. The CDR3 extends over 15 amino acids. Trimming shortened V by 0 bases and J by 2 bases, and 10 bases separated the two germline ends. CDR3 amino acids: CASSYSGVFNTEAFF. The CDR3 DNA is TGTGCCAGCAGTTACTCTGGGGTGTTCAACACTGAAGCTTTCTTT.

The chain couples TRBV6-2 or TRBV6-3 to TRBJ2-1; D possibly corresponds to TRBD2 (7 bases). Germline V gene lookup returns CDR1 MNHEY and CDR2 SVGEGT. The length of the CDR3 is 13 residues. Trimming took 5 bases from V and 7 from J, leaving 12 bases between them. In DNA, the CDR3 is TGTGCCAGCAGTGGTGGGGGGGCGAATGAGCAGTTCTTC. It is translated as CASSGGGANEQFF.

The chain has TRBV27 and TRBJ2-1, with a weak D call TRBD1 (9 bases). V was clipped by 5 bases and J by 2 bases, with 19 bases between them. CDR3 length: 17 residues. Germline CDR1 reads MNHEY; CDR2 reads SMNVEV (reference sequence). CDR3 in DNA: TGTGCCAGCAGTCCCCGGGGGGGACAGGGAGCCTACAATGAGCAGTTCTTC. It encodes CASSPRGGQGAYNEQFF.

The chain links TRBV7-8 to TRBJ2-7; 15 bases agree with TRBD2. After removal of 4 bases from V and 2 bases from J, the junction contained 15 bases not matched to a gene. The V gene's germline CDR1 is SGHVS and CDR2 FQNEAQ. There are 20 residues in the CDR3. The CDR3 coding sequence is TGTGCCAGCAGCTCACCGACCGGGACTAGCGGGGGGAAAAGTCCCTACGAGCAGTACTTC. Protein: CASSSPTGTSGGKSPYEQYF.

The CDR3 sequence is CASITDRAHFPPPKNYGYTF. The CDR3 DNA is TGTGCCAGCATCACGGACAGGGCTCACTTCCCACCCCCTAAGAACTATGGCTACACCTTC. The chain combines TRBV11-3 with TRBJ1-2; 8 bases map to TRBD1. The CDR3 spans 20 residues. Per the germline V gene, CDR1 is SGHNT and CDR2 is YENEEA. The junction had 24 bases not matched to a gene; V was cut back by 7 bases and J by 2 bases.

The chain couples TRBV6-2 or TRBV6-3 to TRBJ2-7; 9 positions match TRBD2. The V and J ends lost 3 bases and 7 bases, in that order; junction bases with no gene match: 7. Germline assignment: CDR1 MNHEY and CDR2 SVGEGT. This CDR3 comprises 14 residues. Here the CDR3 reads CASSYAGGPSEQYF. CDR3 bases: TGTGCCAGCAGTTATGCGGGGGGGCCTTCGGAGCAGTACTTC.

The V gene is TRBV6-1, the J gene TRBJ1-1; no clear D. The CDR3 has 13 amino acids. Trimming removed 8 bases from V and 5 bases from J, with 15 bases in between. CDR1 MNHNS and CDR2 SASEGT come from the germline V gene. CDR3 loop: CASRTPSATEAFF. DNA of the CDR3: TGTGCCAGCCGAACGCCCTCGGCGACTGAAGCTTTCTTT.

This clonotype was detected a few times. CDR3 nucleotides: TGCAGTGCTAGAGATGAGGGGGCGCAGTACGAGCAGTACTTC. It specifies CSARDEGAQYEQYF. The rearrangement joins TRBV20-1 to TRBJ2-7, with 7 bases fitting TRBD1. Germline V gene sequence: CDR1 DFQATT, CDR2 SNEGSKA (reference sequence). Losses at the gene ends were 0 bases for V and 4 bases for J; bases not matched to a gene: 6. The CDR3 covers 14 residues.

This chain connects TRBV27 to TRBJ1-5; D unresolved. The germline CDR1 and CDR2 sequences are MNHEY and SMNVEV (reference sequence). The germline V and J ends were trimmed by 3 bases and 0 bases, with 6 bases remaining between them. The CDR3 runs to 14 residues. CDR3 sequence reads: CASSLSGSNQPQHF. The CDR3 nucleotides are TGTGCCAGCAGTTTGAGCGGTAGCAATCAGCCCCAGCATTTT.